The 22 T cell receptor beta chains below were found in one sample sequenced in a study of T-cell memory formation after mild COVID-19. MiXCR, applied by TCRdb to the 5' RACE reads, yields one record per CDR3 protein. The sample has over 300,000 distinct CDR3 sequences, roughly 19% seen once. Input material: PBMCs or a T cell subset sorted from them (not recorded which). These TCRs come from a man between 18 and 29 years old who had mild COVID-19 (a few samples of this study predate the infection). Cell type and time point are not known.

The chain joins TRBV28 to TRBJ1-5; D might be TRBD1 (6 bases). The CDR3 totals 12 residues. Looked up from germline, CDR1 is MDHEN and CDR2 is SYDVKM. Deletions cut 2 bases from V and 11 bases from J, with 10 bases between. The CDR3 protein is CASSLGGRAQHF. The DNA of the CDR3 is TGTGCCAGCAGTTTAGGGGGGCGGGCCCAGCATTTT.

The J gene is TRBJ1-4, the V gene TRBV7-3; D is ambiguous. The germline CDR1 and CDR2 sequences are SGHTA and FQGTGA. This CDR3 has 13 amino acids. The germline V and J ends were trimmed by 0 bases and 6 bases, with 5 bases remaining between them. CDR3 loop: CASSLTKDEKLFF. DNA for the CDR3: TGTGCCAGCAGCTTAACCAAAGATGAAAAACTGTTTTTT.

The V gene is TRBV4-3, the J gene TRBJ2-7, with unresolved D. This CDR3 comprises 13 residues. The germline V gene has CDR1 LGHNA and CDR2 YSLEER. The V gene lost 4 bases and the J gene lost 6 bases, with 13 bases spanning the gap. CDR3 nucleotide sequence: TGCGCCAGCAGCCGACTCCCCCAGGCCGAGCAGTACTTC. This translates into CASSRLPQAEQYF.

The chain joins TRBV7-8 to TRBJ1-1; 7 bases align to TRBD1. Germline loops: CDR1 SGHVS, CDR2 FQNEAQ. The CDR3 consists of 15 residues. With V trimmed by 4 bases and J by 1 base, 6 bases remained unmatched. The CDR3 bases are TGTGCCAGCAGCTCGTTGACAGGGCAGAACACTGAAGCTTTCTTT. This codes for CASSSLTGQNTEAFF.

Written as DNA, the CDR3 is TGTGCCAGCAGCGCCCAGGGCCCGGGGGAGACCCAGTACTTC. This sequence encodes CASSAQGPGETQYF. The chain is built from TRBV11-2 and TRBJ2-5; D may correspond to TRBD1 or TRBD2 (5 bases each). CDR1 is SGHAT, CDR2 FQNNGV, per germline. The germline V and J ends were trimmed by 5 bases and 5 bases, with 15 bases remaining between them. This CDR3 has 14 residues.

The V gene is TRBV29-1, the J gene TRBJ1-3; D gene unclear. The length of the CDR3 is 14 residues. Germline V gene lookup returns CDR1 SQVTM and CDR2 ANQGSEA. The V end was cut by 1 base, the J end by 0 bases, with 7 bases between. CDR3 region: CSVEGSPSGNTIYF. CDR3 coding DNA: TGCAGCGTTGAAGGGTCACCCTCTGGAAACACCATATATTTT. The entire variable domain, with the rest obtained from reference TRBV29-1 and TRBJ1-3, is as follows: SAVISQKPSRDICQRGTSLTIQCQVDSQVTMMFWYRQQPGQSLTLIATANQGSEATYESGFVIDKFPISRPNLTFSTLTVSNMSPEDSSIYLCSVEGSPSGNTIYFGEGSWLTVV.

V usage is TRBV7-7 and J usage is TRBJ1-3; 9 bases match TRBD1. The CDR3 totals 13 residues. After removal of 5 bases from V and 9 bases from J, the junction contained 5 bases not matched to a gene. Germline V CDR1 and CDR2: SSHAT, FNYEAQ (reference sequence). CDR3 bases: TGTGCCAGCAGCCGAGGGACAGGGTCCACCATATATTTT. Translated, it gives CASSRGTGSTIYF.

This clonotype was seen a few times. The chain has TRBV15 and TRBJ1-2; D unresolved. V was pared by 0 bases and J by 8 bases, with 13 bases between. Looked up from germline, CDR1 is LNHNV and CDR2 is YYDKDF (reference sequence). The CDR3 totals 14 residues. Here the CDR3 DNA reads TGTGCCACCAGCAGAGACGTGACGCCTGGCGGCTACACCTTC. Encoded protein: CATSRDVTPGGYTF.

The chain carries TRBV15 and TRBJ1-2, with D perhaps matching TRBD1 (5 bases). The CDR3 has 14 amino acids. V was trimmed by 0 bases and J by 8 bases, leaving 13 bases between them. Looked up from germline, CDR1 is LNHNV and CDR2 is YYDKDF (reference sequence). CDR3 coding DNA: TGTGCCACCAGCAGAGATGGGGCGAGCGGGGGCTACACCTTC. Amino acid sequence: CATSRDGASGGYTF. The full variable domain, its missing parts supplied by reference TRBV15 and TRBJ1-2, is DAMVIQNPRYQVTQFGKPVTLSCSQTLNHNVMYWYQQKSSQAPKLLFHYYDKDFNNEADTPDNFQSRRPNTSFCFLDIRSPGLGDTAMYLCATSRDGASGGYTFGSGTRLTVV.

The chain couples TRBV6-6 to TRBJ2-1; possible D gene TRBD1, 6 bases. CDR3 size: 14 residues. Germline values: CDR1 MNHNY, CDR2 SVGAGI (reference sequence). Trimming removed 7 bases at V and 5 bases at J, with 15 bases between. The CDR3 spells CASKTGRINNEQFF. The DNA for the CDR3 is TGTGCCAGCAAAACAGGGCGAATCAACAATGAGCAGTTCTTC.

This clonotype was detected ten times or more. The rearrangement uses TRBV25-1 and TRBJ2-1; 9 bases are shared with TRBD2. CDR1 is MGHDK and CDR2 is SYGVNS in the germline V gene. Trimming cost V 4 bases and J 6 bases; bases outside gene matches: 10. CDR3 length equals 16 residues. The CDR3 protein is CASSVRERGAANEQFF. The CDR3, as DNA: TGTGCCAGCAGTGTAAGGGAGCGGGGGGCCGCCAATGAGCAGTTCTTC.

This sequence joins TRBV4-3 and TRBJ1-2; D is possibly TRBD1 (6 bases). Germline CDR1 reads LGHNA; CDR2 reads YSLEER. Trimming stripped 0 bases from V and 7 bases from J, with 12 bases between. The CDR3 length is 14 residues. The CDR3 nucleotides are TGCGCCAGCAGCCAAGATGGGGGCTTGGGTGGCTACACCTTC. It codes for CASSQDGGLGGYTF.

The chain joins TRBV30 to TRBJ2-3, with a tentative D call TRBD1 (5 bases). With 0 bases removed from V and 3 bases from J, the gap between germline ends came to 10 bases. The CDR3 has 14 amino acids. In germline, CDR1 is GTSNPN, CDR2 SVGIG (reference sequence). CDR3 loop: CAWSVGAKTDTQYF. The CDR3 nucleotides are TGTGCCTGGAGTGTAGGGGCGAAGACAGATACGCAGTATTTT.

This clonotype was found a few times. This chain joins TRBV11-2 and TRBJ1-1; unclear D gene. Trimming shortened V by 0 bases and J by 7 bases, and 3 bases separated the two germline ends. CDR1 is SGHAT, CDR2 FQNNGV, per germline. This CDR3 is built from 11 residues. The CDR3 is CASSLDSEAFF. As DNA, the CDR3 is TGTGCCAGCAGCTTAGACAGTGAAGCTTTCTTT.

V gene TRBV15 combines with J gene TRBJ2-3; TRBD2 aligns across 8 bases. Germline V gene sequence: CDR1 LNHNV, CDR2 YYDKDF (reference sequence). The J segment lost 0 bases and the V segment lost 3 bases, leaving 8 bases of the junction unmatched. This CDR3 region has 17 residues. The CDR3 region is CATSSDRGGTSTDTQYF. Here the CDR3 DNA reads TGTGCCACCAGCAGTGACCGGGGGGGGACCAGCACAGATACGCAGTATTTT. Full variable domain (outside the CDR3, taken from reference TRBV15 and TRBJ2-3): DAMVIQNPRYQVTQFGKPVTLSCSQTLNHNVMYWYQQKSSQAPKLLFHYYDKDFNNEADTPDNFQSRRPNTSFCFLDIRSPGLGDTAMYLCATSSDRGGTSTDTQYFGPGTRLTVL.

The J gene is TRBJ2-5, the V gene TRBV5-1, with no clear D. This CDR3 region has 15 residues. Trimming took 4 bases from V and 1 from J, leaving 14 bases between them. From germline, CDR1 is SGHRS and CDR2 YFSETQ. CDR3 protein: CASSPGPGPQETQYF. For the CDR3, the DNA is TGCGCCAGCAGCCCGGGCCCCGGCCCCCAAGAGACCCAGTACTTC.

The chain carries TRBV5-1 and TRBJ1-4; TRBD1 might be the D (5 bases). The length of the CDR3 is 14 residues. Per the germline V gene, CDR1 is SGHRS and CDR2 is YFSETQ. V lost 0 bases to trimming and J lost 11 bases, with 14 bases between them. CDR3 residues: CASSLAGQGSKLFF. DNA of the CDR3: TGCGCCAGCAGCTTGGCAGGTCAGGGTAGTAAACTGTTTTTT.

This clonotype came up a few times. The CDR3 region has the DNA TGTGCCAGCACCAAGGGGACAGGGTCGGGGATTTACGAGCAGTACGTC. This gives the protein CASTKGTGSGIYEQYV. The chain links TRBV28 to TRBJ2-7; 9 bases fit TRBD1. Germline CDR1 MDHEN, CDR2 SYDVKM. The trim removed 7 bases at V and 4 bases at J, leaving 14 bases unmatched. The CDR3 extends over 16 amino acids.

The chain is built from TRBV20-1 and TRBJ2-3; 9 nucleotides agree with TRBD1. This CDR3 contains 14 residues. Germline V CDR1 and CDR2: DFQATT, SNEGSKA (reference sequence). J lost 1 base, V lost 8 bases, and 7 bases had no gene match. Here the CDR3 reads CSTYRGRGTDTQYF. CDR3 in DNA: TGCAGTACCTACAGGGGGCGAGGCACAGATACGCAGTATTTT.

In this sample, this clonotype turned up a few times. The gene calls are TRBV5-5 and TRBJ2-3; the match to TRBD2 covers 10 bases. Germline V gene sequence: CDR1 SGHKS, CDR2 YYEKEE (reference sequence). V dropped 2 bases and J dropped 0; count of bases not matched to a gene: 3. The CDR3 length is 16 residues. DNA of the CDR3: TGTGCCAGCAGCTTCTATAGCGGGGGGAGCACAGATACGCAGTATTTT. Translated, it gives CASSFYSGGSTDTQYF.

The CDR3 DNA sequence: TGTGCCAGCAGCCATACCAGCTCTGGGGCCAACGTCCTGACTTTC. It specifies CASSHTSSGANVLTF. The chain carries TRBV7-9 and TRBJ2-6; no clear D. Germline V gives CDR1 SEHNR, CDR2 FQNEAQ (reference sequence). V was trimmed by 5 bases and J by 0 bases, leaving 8 bases between them. The CDR3 is made up of 15 amino acids.

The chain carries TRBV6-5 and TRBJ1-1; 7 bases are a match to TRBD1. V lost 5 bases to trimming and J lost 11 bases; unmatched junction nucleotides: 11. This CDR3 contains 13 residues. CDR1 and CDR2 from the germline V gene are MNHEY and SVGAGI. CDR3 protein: CASSRGPTGEAFF. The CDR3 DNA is TGTGCCAGCAGTCGAGGACCTACAGGGGAGGCTTTCTTT.